This T cell receptor (beta chain) was obtained from a study of shared clonotypes between healthy human individuals. A note on this clone: Different DNA sequences within this sample yield the same CDR3.

Germline assignment: CDR1 SGHTA and CDR2 FQGNSA. The CDR3 runs 15 residues. V dropped 4 bases and J dropped 3; count of bases not matched to a gene: 1. Researchers divided each subset's genomic DNA evenly across several immunoSEQ plates. Template for every sorted-subset replicate PCR totaled 150 to 250 ng DNA, roughly 30,000 T cell genomes. Profiled with immunoSEQ multiplex PCR; TCRdb holds only in-frame clones, not every one. There are about 1.5 million clones in the sample; roughly 98% occur only once, and around 0.45% lies in the top ten. The sample consisted of naive CD4+ T cells sorted from blood. Subset indicated: CD45RA+ positively selected. This sequence was found in a man aged 25-45 years in good health. This chain links TRBV7-2 with TRBJ2-1; 12 positions match TRBD2. This chain's CDR3 is CASSSTSGSYNEQFF. The DNA for the CDR3 is TGTGCCAGCAGCTCGACTAGCGGGAGCTACAATGAGCAGTTCTTC.